The clone carrying this T cell receptor (beta chain) showed up just a few times. Its antigen remains unidentified. The sample originates from a study of cytomegalovirus exposure and HLA in healthy donors. General study results and limits: In a later analysis, V- and J-gene trimming of beta chains associated with a DCLRE1C missense variant, replicated independently. Researchers reported from a later analysis that most CMV-associated TCR beta chains appeared HLA-restricted. Researchers catalogued 164 TCR beta chains as cytomegalovirus-associated.

In the PCR, 60 Vbeta and 13 Jbeta primers were used. TCRdb's copy holds only in-frame clones and misses some; the assay was immunoSEQ multiplex PCR. The sample gives some 90,000 clones, more than 60% of which show up once; about 2.5% is in the top ten. Losses at the gene ends were 5 bases for V and 3 bases for J; bases not matched to a gene: 7. The germline V gene has CDR1 SGHVS and CDR2 FNYEAQ. This CDR3 spans 16 amino acids. The chain links TRBV7-6 to TRBJ2-7, with 13 bases that match TRBD2. Material for sequencing was PBMCs. The source is a man aged 50-60 years in good health and CMV-seronegative. CDR3 nucleotide sequence: TGTGCCAGCAGCCCAACGCGGACTAGCGGGGGCTACGAGCAGTACTTC. Protein sequence: CASSPTRTSGGYEQYF.